The source of this T cell receptor beta chain is a study of T-cell reconstitution after alpha-beta-depleted transplantation in children. A TCRbeta library incorporating unique molecular identifiers was prepared. Via MiXCR, TCRdb re-called the PCR reads, giving one row per CDR3 protein. The table has over 150,000 distinct CDR3 sequences, approximately 6% seen once. This clonotype was detected many times. Looked up from germline, CDR1 is DFQATT and CDR2 is SNEGSKA (reference sequence). CDR3 size: 17 residues. The V gene end was trimmed by 0 bases and the J gene end by 4 bases; junction bases not matched to a gene: 9.

The TCR sequence derives from a girl under three years old with combined immunodeficiency, due to receive a stem cell transplant. V gene TRBV20-1 combines with J gene TRBJ2-1; 10 nucleotides line up with TRBD2. Specimen: PBMCs, collected before TCRalphabeta/CD19-depleted stem cell transplant. As DNA, the CDR3 is TGCAGTGCTAGAGATCTTAGGCTAGCGGGAGATTACAATGAGCAGTTCTTC. This sequence encodes CSARDLRLAGDYNEQFF.